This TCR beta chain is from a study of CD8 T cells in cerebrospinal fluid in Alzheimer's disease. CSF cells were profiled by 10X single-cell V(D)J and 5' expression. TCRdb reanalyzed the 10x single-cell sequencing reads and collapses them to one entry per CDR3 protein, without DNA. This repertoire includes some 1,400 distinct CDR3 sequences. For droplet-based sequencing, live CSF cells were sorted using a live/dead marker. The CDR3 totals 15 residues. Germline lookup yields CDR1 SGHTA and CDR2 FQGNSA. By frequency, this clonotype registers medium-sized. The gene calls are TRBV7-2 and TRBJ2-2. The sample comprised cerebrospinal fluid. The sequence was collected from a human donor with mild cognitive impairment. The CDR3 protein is CASSLELSNTGELFF.